This is a list of T cell receptor beta chains from one sample in a study of cytomegalovirus exposure and HLA in healthy donors. Measured with immunoSEQ multiplex PCR; TCRdb has only the in-frame clones, and not every one. The data contain fewer than 200,000 clones, roughly 80% of them singletons. Source material: PBMCs. The source is a male donor in good health and CMV-seronegative. Each CDR3 is given with its conserved first and last residue. Each record gives: J gene, V gene, D gene, clone size, CDR3 DNA, CDR3 protein. A D gene is named only where the DNA matches it firmly. The size entry is marked missing in some rows and otherwise reads once, few, many or a size class.

TRBJ2-5 TRBV4-2 TRBD2 NA TGTGCCAGCAGCCAAGATCCCCTCTCTAGCGGAGCACAAGAGACCCAGTACTTC CASSQDPLSSGAQETQYF
TRBJ2-6 TRBV2 NA NA TGTGCCAGCAGACTGATCTCTGGGGCCAACGTCCTGACTTTC CASRLISGANVLTF
TRBJ1-1 TRBV29-1 TRBD1 once TGCAGCGTTGAAGCAGGGGGCACTGAAGCTTTCTTT CSVEAGGTEAFF
TRBJ1-6 TRBV4-1 NA few TGCGCCAGCAGCCAAGTTCCGTTAATCAGGGGAAGGAATTCACCCCTCCACTTT CASSQVPLIRGRNSPLHF
TRBJ2-7 TRBV30 NA NA TGTGCCTGGAGCCCTGGGGCAGTCAACACCTACGAGCAGTACTTC CAWSPGAVNTYEQYF
TRBJ1-4 TRBV19 TRBD1 once TGTGCCAGTAACCCCCAGGCCGGCGGCAGGGGGAGTGAAAAACTGTTTTTT CASNPQAGGRGSEKLFF
TRBJ1-1 TRBV4-3 NA once TGCGCCAGCAGCCAAGGGCAGCGGAACACTGAAGCTTTCTTT CASSQGQRNTEAFF
TRBJ2-3 TRBV4-1 TRBD2 NA TGCGCCAGCAGCAAGACAATTAGCGGGGGGGCGACAGATACGCAGTATTTT CASSKTISGGATDTQYF
TRBJ1-2 TRBV4-1 TRBD1 NA TGCGCCAGCAGCCGCGCCGGGACAGGGGAGATGGGCTATGGCTACACCTTC CASSRAGTGEMGYGYTF
TRBJ1-2 TRBV6-1 NA NA TGTGCCAGCAGTGAATACGGCAGGGGCTATGGCTACACCTTC CASSEYGRGYGYTF
TRBJ2-7 TRBV27 NA few TGTGCCAGCAGTTCCCTCTTCAAAAACAGGGTTAGCTCCTACGAGCAGTACTTC CASSSLFKNRVSSYEQYF
TRBJ2-6 TRBV11-3 NA NA TGTGCCAGCAGCTCCGCCTCCGGCAACGTCCTGACTTTC CASSSASGNVLTF
TRBJ2-5 TRBV5-1 NA NA TGCGCCAGCAGCTCAGGGGCGCTTAGGGAGACCCAGTACTTC CASSSGALRETQYF
TRBJ1-6 TRBV25-1 NA NA TGTGCCAGCAGTGGGAGCTATAATTCACCCCTCCACTTT CASSGSYNSPLHF
TRBJ2-1 TRBV5-1 NA NA TGCGCCAGCAGCCTCGGGAACCGGCTGTTCTTC CASSLGNRLFF
TRBJ2-5 TRBV5-6 NA NA TGTGCCAGCAGCTTATTCGTTAGGGGGGAGACCCAGTACTTC CASSLFVRGETQYF
TRBJ2-2 TRBV11-2 NA once TGTGCCAGCAGCCCGGGCGGGGAGCTGTTTTTT CASSPGGELFF
TRBJ1-1 TRBV19 TRBD1 once TGTGCCAGTAGTCCCCGACAGGGAAGAAAGACTGAAGCTTTCTTT CASSPRQGRKTEAFF
TRBJ2-3 TRBV11-2 NA NA TGTGCCAGCAGCTCATCTCCGGTCCGGGGGGCGGAGGATACGCAGTATTTT CASSSSPVRGAEDTQYF
TRBJ2-3 TRBV5-6 NA NA TGTGCCAGCAGCCCTTTCACAGATACGCAGTATTTT CASSPFTDTQYF
TRBJ1-3 TRBV6-5 NA NA TGTGCCAGCAGTGTACAATCTGGAAACACCATATATTTT CASSVQSGNTIYF
TRBJ2-5 TRBV6-6 NA NA TGTGCCAGCAGTTACTCACAGGGTTCGGAGACCCAGTACTTC CASSYSQGSETQYF
TRBJ1-2 TRBV10-2 NA NA TGCGCCAGCGGAGACTCCTCCGACGCGGGCTACACCTTC CASGDSSDAGYTF
TRBJ2-5 TRBV12-5 NA once TGTGCTAGTGGTCGCAGACAGCTCCTGGAGACCCAGTACTTC CASGRRQLLETQYF
TRBJ1-1 TRBV6-5 NA NA TGTGCCAGTAGTCTGGGGGGAGAAGCTTTCTTT CASSLGGEAFF
TRBJ1-2 TRBV10-3 TRBD1 NA TGTGCCATCAGCGAGGGAACAGGGGTTTCTGGCTACACCTTC CAISEGTGVSGYTF
TRBJ2-7 TRBV7-9 NA NA TGTGCCAGCACTGTAACGCAGGGGCTCGAGCAGTACTTC CASTVTQGLEQYF
TRBJ1-5 TRBV10-3 NA NA TGTGCCATCAGCGGGGGGGACCTAGACAGCCATCAGCCCCAGCATTTT CAISGGDLDSHQPQHF
TRBJ2-7 TRBV7-6 NA NA TGTGCCAGCAGCCCTGTGGGGGGACGGAACGAGCAGTACTTC CASSPVGGRNEQYF
TRBJ1-5 TRBV27 NA NA TGTGCCAGCAGTTTTAGGGCAGGGATTCAGCCCCAGCATTTT CASSFRAGIQPQHF
TRBJ1-5 TRBV11-2 TRBD1 NA TGTGCCAGCAGCTCCCGGACAGGGTGGTTTAGCAATCAGCCCCAGCATTTT CASSSRTGWFSNQPQHF
TRBJ2-7 TRBV5-1 TRBD2 NA TGCGCCAGCGGGACTAGCGGGACGTTACGAGACGAGCAGTACTTC CASGTSGTLRDEQYF
TRBJ2-1 TRBV18 TRBD2 NA TGTGCCAGCTCACCACCGACTAGCGGGGGACTCAATGAGCAGTTCTTC CASSPPTSGGLNEQFF
TRBJ1-1 TRBV7-9 NA NA TGTGCCAGCGCTAAACAGGGAGGGTTTGAAACTGAAGCTTTCTTT CASAKQGGFETEAFF
TRBJ1-4 TRBV5-1 TRBD1 NA TGCGCCAGCAGCGCTCAGGGGGCGGCTTATGAAAAACTGTTTTTT CASSAQGAAYEKLFF
TRBJ2-5 TRBV2 TRBD2 NA TGTGCCAGCATGCTGGGGAGGGGCGGACTGGGGACCCAGTACTTC CASMLGRGGLGTQYF
TRBJ2-1 TRBV28 NA NA TGTGCCAGCCGGAGCTCCTACAATGAGCAGTTCTTC CASRSSYNEQFF
TRBJ2-3 TRBV4-1 NA NA TGCGCCAGCAGCCAAGACCCGTTCCAGGGCCCAGATACGCAGTATTTT CASSQDPFQGPDTQYF
TRBJ1-2 TRBV19 NA NA TGTGCCAGTAGTATAGACGCGGTCTCTAACTATGGCTACACCTTC CASSIDAVSNYGYTF
TRBJ2-7 TRBV6-5 NA NA TGTGCCAGCAGTCCATCCAACTTCGGGGGTGAGCAGTACTTC CASSPSNFGGEQYF
TRBJ1-2 TRBV6-5 TRBD1 NA TGTGCCAGCAAAACGGGACAGCTCTATGGCTACACCTTC CASKTGQLYGYTF
TRBJ1-1 TRBV6-5 TRBD1 NA TGTGCCAGCAGTCCGGACAGGGACTTTGCTGAAGCTTTCTTT CASSPDRDFAEAFF